This T cell receptor (beta chain) came from a study of early T cells in non-severe SARS-CoV-2 infection. Looking at the study overall: The chains were unpaired, and the sequenced material was bulk RNA from unsorted whole blood.

The study's findings and limits: Database matching using VDJdb favored anti-spike CD8 responses, with private and CD4 specificities left missing.

There are many counts of this clonotype. Its target is not known. The library protocol tagged individual cDNA molecules with unique molecular identifiers. Each CDR3 protein is one row after TCRdb ran MiXCR on the 5' RACE reads. The data show roughly 110,000 distinct CDR3 sequences, 8.5% to 14% seen once. Germline assignment: CDR1 GTSNPN and CDR2 SVGIG (reference sequence). After removal of 4 bases from V and 4 bases from J, the junction contained 6 bases not matched to a gene. The CDR3 contains 15 residues. The genes are TRBV30 and TRBJ2-3; 12 bases line up with TRBD2. The sample was whole blood. This receptor was taken from an adult who was a healthcare worker with PCR-confirmed SARS-CoV-2 infection or an uninfected control (not recorded which). The CDR3 reads CAWKRTSGNSDTQYF. CDR3 coding DNA: TGTGCCTGGAAGAGGACTAGCGGGAACTCAGATACGCAGTATTTT.